Below, 27 T cell receptor beta chains from the same sample are listed, as sequenced in a study of regulatory T cells in long-lasting Graves disease. Time point: newly diagnosed GD, antithyroid drugs for less than 3 months. PBMC RNA was the source of the TCR library. Building of the TCR beta libraries involved iRepertoire HTBI primers and Arm-PCR of CDR3 regions. Each CDR3 protein gets one entry after TCRdb re-called the multiplex PCR reads with MiXCR. The sample has more than 300,000 distinct CDR3 sequences, under 20% seen once; the top ten hold 20% to 25%. These same records also appear under a second study, on T cells in Graves' hyperthyroidism and ophthalmopathy.

The source material was peripheral blood mononuclear cells (PBMCs), sampled at new diagnosis, from a patient treated with antithyroid drugs. These receptors were collected from a woman younger than 30 with Graves disease.

This sequence joins TRBV7-9 and TRBJ2-5; D is possibly TRBD2 (6 bases). Trimming left V 0 bases short and J 1 base short, with 15 bases between. CDR3 length: 17 residues. CDR1 and CDR2 (germline): SEHNR, FQNEAQ (reference sequence). For the CDR3, the DNA is TGTGCCAGCAGCTTAGCCCCGTTCGGAGGGCTCCAAGAGACCCAGTACTTC. Translated, it gives CASSLAPFGGLQETQYF.

This chain connects TRBV7-3 to TRBJ2-3; D possibly matches TRBD1 or TRBD2 (6 bases each). The germline V gene encodes CDR1 SGHTA and CDR2 FQGTGA. Trimming took off 4 bases at V and 5 bases at J, with 13 bases between the two ends. The CDR3 loop spans 14 amino acids. The CDR3 sequence: CASSWLEGEDTQYF. The CDR3 DNA reads TGTGCCAGCAGCTGGTTGGAGGGGGAAGATACGCAGTATTTT.

This clonotype came up many times. The rearrangement joins TRBV12-3 or TRBV12-4 to TRBJ1-3; no firm D call. This CDR3 comprises 15 residues. The germline V and J ends were trimmed by 3 bases and 0 bases, with 9 bases remaining between them. CDR3 nucleotides: TGTGCCAGCAGTTTGCGACACGTCTCTGGAAACACCATATATTTT. Its translation is CASSLRHVSGNTIYF.

In its sample, this clonotype was seen many times. The rearrangement uses TRBV3-1 and TRBJ2-7, with 7 bases identical to TRBD1. Germline V gene data show CDR1 as LGHDT and CDR2 as YNNKEL (reference sequence). CDR3 size: 13 residues. V shed 1 base and J 6 bases; nucleotides not matched to a gene: 3. CDR3 nucleotides: TGTGCCAGCAGCCAAGGAACAGGGGTCGAGCAGTACTTC. Translating it yields CASSQGTGVEQYF.

The chain links TRBV5-1 to TRBJ1-1, with 8 bases identical to TRBD1. V lost 5 bases, J lost 4 bases, and 10 bases stayed unmatched. Germline V lookup: CDR1 SGHRS, CDR2 YFSETQ. The CDR3 extends over 15 amino acids. DNA of the CDR3: TGCGCCAGCAGAACTCAGGGGGCGGAGGCCACTGAAGCTTTCTTT. Translated: CASRTQGAEATEAFF. Together with reference TRBV5-1 and TRBJ1-1, the CDR3 gives the full variable domain: KAGVTQTPRYLIKTRGQQVTLSCSPISGHRSVSWYQQTPGQGLQFLFEYFSETQRNKGNFPGRFSGRQFSNSRSEMNVSTLELGDSALYLCASRTQGAEATEAFFGQGTRLTVV.

In this sample, this clonotype turned up a few times. J is TRBJ2-5 and V is TRBV14; tentatively, D is TRBD1 or TRBD2 (6 bases each). Trimming removed 1 base from V and 2 bases from J, with 14 bases in between. CDR3 length equals 16 residues. CDR1 and CDR2 from the germline V gene are SGHDN and FVKESK. This CDR3 reads CASSQVRGTHQETQYF. The CDR3 region has the DNA TGTGCCAGCAGCCAAGTCCGCGGGACACATCAAGAGACCCAGTACTTC.

This chain uses TRBV4-2 with TRBJ2-3, with TRBD2 matching over 10 bases. J gave up 8 bases and V 5 bases, and 13 bases lay outside the gene matches. CDR3 length equals 16 residues. Germline CDR1 is LGHNA and CDR2 is YNFKEQ. The CDR3 protein is CASSSRSGREVGTQYF. The CDR3 coding sequence is TGTGCCAGCAGCTCAAGGAGCGGGAGGGAAGTAGGTACGCAGTATTTT.

This clonotype appeared a few times. Just one base apart from a much larger clone, this may be a read error. The chain couples TRBV6-1 to TRBJ2-7; 11 nucleotides match TRBD1. J gave up 6 bases and V 4 bases, and 8 bases lay outside the gene matches. The germline V gene encodes CDR1 MNHNS and CDR2 SASEGT. This CDR3 region has 15 residues. CDR3 protein: CASSAGQGGGCEQYF. As DNA, the CDR3 is TGTGCCAGCAGTGCGGGACAGGGGGGTGGCTGCGAGCAGTACTTC.

This clonotype has a count of ten or more. The chain couples TRBV5-1 to TRBJ1-2; no reliable D call. Between the trimmed V and J ends, which lost 0 bases and 4 bases, there was a span of 25 bases. CDR3 length: 19 amino acids. The germline V gene encodes CDR1 SGHRS and CDR2 YFSETQ. The CDR3 loop reads CASSLGPQFEELGGYGYTF. The CDR3 DNA sequence: TGCGCCAGCAGCTTGGGGCCACAGTTCGAAGAATTGGGCGGCTATGGCTACACCTTC.

This clonotype has only one observation. This sequence joins TRBV4-1 and TRBJ1-5; the D is unclear. The germline V gene encodes CDR1 MGHRA and CDR2 YSYEKL. Trimming pared 0 bases from V and 3 bases from J, leaving 9 bases between. This CDR3 has 15 residues. The CDR3 DNA sequence: TGCGCCAGCAGCCAAGATTTAGGGAACAATCAGCCCCAGCATTTT. It is translated as CASSQDLGNNQPQHF.

This chain links TRBV19 with TRBJ1-5; 7 bases are shared with TRBD1. This CDR3 has 16 residues. Germline-derived CDR1 and CDR2 are LNHDA and SQIVND (reference sequence). J lost 0 bases, V lost 5 bases, and 7 bases had no gene match. The CDR3 DNA reads TGTGCCAGTAGTTTCCGGGACAGATATAGCAATCAGCCCCAGCATTTT. It yields the protein CASSFRDRYSNQPQHF.

Points on this clonotype: At one boundary the junction diverges from the germline segment, which might be a read error. This sequence joins TRBV5-1 and TRBJ2-5, with a weak D call TRBD1 (5 bases). The V gene's germline CDR1 is SGHRS and CDR2 YFSETQ. There are 14 residues in the CDR3. As DNA, the CDR3 is TGCGCCAGCAGATTGGGGCAGAGCCAAGAGACCCAGTACTTC. The encoded protein is CASRLGQSQETQYF.

This clonotype has ten or more counts. This sequence joins TRBV6-1 and TRBJ1-2; 7 nucleotides agree with TRBD1. This CDR3 has 14 amino acids. V shed 4 bases, J shed 8 bases, and the junction held 10 bases outside the gene matches. Germline lookup yields CDR1 MNHNS and CDR2 SASEGT. Written as DNA, the CDR3 is TGTGCCAGCAGTGGACTGACAGGGATCGGCGGCTACACCTTC. It yields the protein CASSGLTGIGGYTF.

Many counts were recorded for this clonotype. The chain couples TRBV20-1 to TRBJ1-2; D not resolved. In germline, CDR1 is DFQATT, CDR2 SNEGSKA (reference sequence). The CDR3 spans 11 residues. With 6 bases removed from V and 8 bases from J, the gap between germline ends came to 13 bases. The CDR3 sequence: CSAPGFEGYTF. Written as DNA, the CDR3 is TGCAGTGCCCCCGGCTTTGAAGGCTACACCTTC.

Comments on this clonotype: One base separates it from a far larger clone, so it is likely a read error. The rearrangement joins TRBV5-5 to TRBJ1-1; possibly TRBD1 for D (6 bases). Germline CDR1 is SGHKS and CDR2 is YYEKEE (reference sequence). This CDR3 is built from 17 residues. Here the CDR3 reads CASSFNSQGTFRTEALF. The CDR3 bases are TGTGCCAGCAGCTTCAATTCCCAGGGGACGTTTAGGACTGAAGCTCTCTTT.

This clonotype was observed at least ten times. V gene TRBV2 combines with J gene TRBJ2-7; D is unclear. This CDR3 has 14 amino acids. V lost 6 bases and J lost 3, with 15 bases in between. Looked up from germline, CDR1 is SNHLY and CDR2 is FYNNEI. Here the CDR3 reads CASRAPAPVYEQYF. In DNA, the CDR3 is TGTGCCAGCAGGGCGCCGGCCCCAGTCTACGAGCAGTACTTC. The full variable domain, with the rest looked up from reference TRBV2 and TRBJ2-7, is EPEVTQTPSHQVTQMGQEVILRCVPISNHLYFYWYRQILGQKVEFLVSFYNNEISEKSEIFDDQFSVERPDGSNFTLKIRSTKLEDSAMYFCASRAPAPVYEQYFGPGTRLTVT.

This clonotype was recorded many times. The CDR3 region has the DNA TGTGCCAGCAGCTTACGACAGGGAGATAGCTCCTACGAGCAGTACTTC. It specifies CASSLRQGDSSYEQYF. V gene TRBV11-2 combines with J gene TRBJ2-7, with 7 bases fitting TRBD1. Per germline, CDR1 SGHAT and CDR2 FQNNGV. CDR3 size: 16 residues. V was clipped by 2 bases and J by 0 bases; unmatched bases: 7.

This clonotype was counted at least ten times. The rearrangement uses TRBV20-1 and TRBJ2-7; unclear D gene. The V and J ends lost 2 bases and 1 base respectively, with 9 bases between them. This CDR3 contains 13 residues. Looked up from germline, CDR1 is DFQATT and CDR2 is SNEGSKA (reference sequence). Here the CDR3 reads CSARSSKSYEQYF. For the CDR3, the DNA is TGCAGTGCTAGATCTTCTAAGTCCTACGAGCAGTACTTC.

The table lists this clonotype with a count of one. This rearrangement joins TRBV5-1 to TRBJ2-5, with a weak D call TRBD2 (6 bases). The V end was cut by 4 bases, the J end by 11 bases, with 24 bases between. The CDR3 totals 15 residues. CDR1 is SGHRS and CDR2 is YFSETQ in the germline V gene. The CDR3 protein is CASSPRLDSRNEQYF. The CDR3 coding sequence is TGCGCCAGCAGCCCAAGACTAGACAGCAGGAATGAGCAGTACTTC.

This clonotype was counted at least ten times. The J gene is TRBJ2-6, the V gene TRBV28; D is ambiguous. The V and J ends lost 7 bases and 0 bases respectively, with 10 bases between them. Germline V CDR1 and CDR2: MDHEN, SYDVKM. The CDR3 consists of 15 residues. Written as DNA, the CDR3 is TGTGCCAGCAACAACCCCCCCTCTGGGGCCAACGTCCTGACTTTC. It codes for CASNNPPSGANVLTF.

This clonotype was detected ten times or more. This rearrangement joins TRBV5-1 to TRBJ2-5, with a weak D call TRBD2 (5 bases). Trimming removed 5 bases from V and 2 bases from J, with 10 bases in between. CDR3 length: 13 residues. CDR1 SGHRS and CDR2 YFSETQ come from the germline V gene. DNA of the CDR3: TGCGCCAGCAGGTCGGGGAGTCAAGAGACCCAGTACTTC. The encoded protein is CASRSGSQETQYF. Using reference TRBV5-1 and TRBJ2-5 for the parts outside the CDR3, the full variable domain is KAGVTQTPRYLIKTRGQQVTLSCSPISGHRSVSWYQQTPGQGLQFLFEYFSETQRNKGNFPGRFSGRQFSNSRSEMNVSTLELGDSALYLCASRSGSQETQYFGPGTRLLVL.

Concerning this clonotype itself: A much larger clone lies a single base off, so this may be a read error. The V and J genes are TRBV2 and TRBJ2-7, with D perhaps matching TRBD1 or TRBD2 (5 bases each). Germline V gives CDR1 SNHLY, CDR2 FYNNEI. The CDR3 is made up of 14 amino acids. The CDR3 sequence is CASTPRVGAYELYF. CDR3 DNA: TGTGCCAGCACTCCGCGGGTAGGGGCCTACGAGCTGTACTTC. Combining the CDR3 with reference TRBV2 and TRBJ2-7 gives the whole variable domain EPEVTQTPSHQVTQMGQEVILRCVPISNHLYFYWYRQILGQKVEFLVSFYNNEISEKSEIFDDQFSVERPDGSNFTLKIRSTKLEDSAMYFCASTPRVGAYELYFGPGTRLTVT.

This clonotype appeared many times. In nucleotides, the CDR3 is TGTGCCAGCAGCAAACGGACTGTCCCCTCCTACAATGAGCAGTTCTTC. Protein product: CASSKRTVPSYNEQFF. This chain connects TRBV7-9 to TRBJ2-1; tentatively, D is TRBD2 (5 bases). Germline V lookup: CDR1 SEHNR, CDR2 FQNEAQ (reference sequence). V lost 5 bases to trimming and J lost 0 bases, with 14 bases between them. The CDR3 totals 16 residues.

This clonotype was seen a few times. The chain is built from TRBV12-3 or TRBV12-4 and TRBJ1-1; 11 bases line up with TRBD1. With 6 bases clipped from V and 0 bases from J, the junction kept 18 bases outside the gene matches. This CDR3 region has 20 residues. CDR3 region: CASRVRDRGLRTKMNTEAFF. CDR3 nucleotide sequence: TGTGCCAGCAGGGTCCGGGACAGGGGGTTAAGAACAAAAATGAACACTGAAGCTTTCTTT.

This clonotype was recorded at least ten times. Mismatch with germline at one junction end may stem from a read error. This chain connects TRBV20-1 to TRBJ1-4; no clear D gene. CDR3 size: 12 residues. Looked up from germline, CDR1 is DFQATT and CDR2 is SNEGSKA (reference sequence). The CDR3 DNA reads as TGCAGTGCGAGAGGAACTAATGAAAAACTGTTTTTT. This gives the protein CSARGTNEKLFF.

This clonotype was found many times. DNA of the CDR3: TGTGCCAGCAGTGTACGGATGAGGGAGGGCTACACCTTC. The encoded protein is CASSVRMREGYTF. The chain carries TRBV2 and TRBJ1-2; D ambiguous. Trimming shortened V by 4 bases and J by 8 bases, and 14 bases separated the two germline ends. Germline V CDR1 and CDR2: SNHLY, FYNNEI. The CDR3 contains 13 residues.

This clonotype was counted between two and nine times. The rearrangement uses TRBV12-3 or TRBV12-4 and TRBJ2-7; D remains ambiguous. The CDR3 covers 13 residues. With 4 bases removed from V and 7 bases from J, the gap between germline ends came to 14 bases. CDR3 amino acids: CASSYVAPPEQYF. In DNA, the CDR3 is TGTGCCAGCAGTTACGTCGCCCCTCCTGAGCAGTACTTC.